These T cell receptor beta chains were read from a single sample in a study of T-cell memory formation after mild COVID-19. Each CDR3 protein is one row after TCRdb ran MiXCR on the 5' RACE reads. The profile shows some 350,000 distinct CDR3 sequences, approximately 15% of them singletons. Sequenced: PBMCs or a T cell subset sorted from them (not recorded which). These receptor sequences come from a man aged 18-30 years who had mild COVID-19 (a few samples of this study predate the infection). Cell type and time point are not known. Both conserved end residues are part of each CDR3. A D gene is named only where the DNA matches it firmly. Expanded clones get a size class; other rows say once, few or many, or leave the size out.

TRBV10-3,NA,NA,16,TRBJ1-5,CAISDSLGGSNQPQHF,TGTGCCATCAGTGACTCCTTGGGAGGGAGCAATCAGCCCCAGCATTTT
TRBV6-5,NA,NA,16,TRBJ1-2,CASSYYSPISNYGYTF,TGTGCCAGCAGTTATTATAGCCCCATCTCCAACTATGGCTACACCTTC
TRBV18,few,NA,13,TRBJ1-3,CASSRGTGNTIYF,TGTGCCAGCTCACGGGGGACTGGAAACACCATATATTTT
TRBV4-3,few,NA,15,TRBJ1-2,CASSQEYVRSYGYTF,TGCGCCAGCAGCCAAGAGTACGTACGGAGCTATGGCTACACCTTC
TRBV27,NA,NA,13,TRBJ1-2,CASSLGTTYGYTF,TGTGCCAGCAGTTTAGGGACAACCTATGGCTACACCTTC
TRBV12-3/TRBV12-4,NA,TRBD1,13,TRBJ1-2,CASSNRGAFGYTF,TGTGCCAGCAGTAACAGGGGGGCCTTTGGCTACACCTTC
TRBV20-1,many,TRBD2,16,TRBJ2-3,CSATPRGSGEPDTQYF,TGCAGTGCTACCCCCCGGGGTAGCGGGGAACCAGATACGCAGTATTTT
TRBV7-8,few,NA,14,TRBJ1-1,CASTHTGLGTEAFF,TGTGCCAGCACCCATACGGGGTTAGGTACTGAAGCTTTCTTT
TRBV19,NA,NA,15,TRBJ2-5,CASSISGTTQETQYF,TGTGCCAGTAGTATTTCCGGGACAACTCAAGAGACCCAGTACTTC
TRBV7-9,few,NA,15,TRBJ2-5,CASSLDPGVQETQYF,TGTGCCAGCAGCTTAGACCCGGGGGTGCAGGAGACCCAGTACTTC
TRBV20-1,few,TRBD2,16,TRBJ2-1,CSARDSGGASYNEQFF,TGCAGTGCTAGAGATAGCGGGGGGGCCTCCTACAATGAGCAGTTCTTC
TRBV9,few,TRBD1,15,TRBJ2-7,CASSAGTDALWEQYF,TGTGCCAGCAGCGCAGGGACAGATGCCCTTTGGGAGCAGTACTTC
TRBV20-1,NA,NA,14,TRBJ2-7,CSARDQRSSYEQYF,TGCAGTGCTAGAGATCAGCGGAGCTCCTACGAGCAGTACTTC
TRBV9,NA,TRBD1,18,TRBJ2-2,CASSVMSLGQGNTGELFF,TGTGCCAGCAGCGTGATGAGCCTGGGACAGGGTAACACCGGGGAGCTGTTTTTT
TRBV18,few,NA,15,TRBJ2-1,CASSKTDRSYNEQFF,TGTGCCAGCTCAAAAACGGACCGTTCCTACAATGAGCAGTTCTTC
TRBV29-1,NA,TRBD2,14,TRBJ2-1,CSAPRGGRGNEQFF,TGCAGCGCCCCCCGGGGAGGGAGGGGCAATGAGCAGTTCTTC
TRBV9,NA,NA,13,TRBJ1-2,CASSLGGFSGYTF,TGTGCCAGCAGCCTGGGGGGGTTCAGCGGCTACACCTTC
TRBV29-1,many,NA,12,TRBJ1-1,CSVEVGDFEAFF,TGCAGCGTTGAAGTTGGGGATTTTGAAGCTTTCTTT
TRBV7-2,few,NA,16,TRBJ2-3,CASSSQGGGAADTQYF,TGTGCCAGCAGCTCCCAGGGGGGGGGGGCCGCAGATACGCAGTATTTT
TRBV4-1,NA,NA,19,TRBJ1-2,CASSQEVSGWGPLSAGYTF,TGCGCCAGCAGCCAAGAGGTGTCAGGGTGGGGACCCCTATCGGCTGGCTACACCTTC
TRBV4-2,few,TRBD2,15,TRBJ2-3,CASSHGGAGTDTQYF,TGTGCCAGCAGCCACGGGGGGGCCGGCACAGATACGCAGTATTTT
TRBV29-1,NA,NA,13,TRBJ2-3,CSIRGGATDTQYF,TGCAGCATCAGGGGGGGGGCCACAGATACGCAGTATTTT
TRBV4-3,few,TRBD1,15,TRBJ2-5,CASSRMGTGEETQYF,TGCGCCAGCAGCCGGATGGGGACAGGCGAAGAGACCCAGTACTTC
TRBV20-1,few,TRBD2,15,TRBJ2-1,CSARGPSGAYNEQFF,TGCAGTGCTAGAGGCCCTAGCGGGGCCTACAATGAGCAGTTCTTC
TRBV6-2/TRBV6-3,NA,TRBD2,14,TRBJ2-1,CASSYRSGGSEQFF,TGTGCCAGCAGTTACCGCAGCGGGGGGAGTGAGCAGTTCTTC
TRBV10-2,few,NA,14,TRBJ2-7,CASSESRGLNEQYF,TGCGCCAGCAGTGAGTCGCGGGGGCTCAACGAGCAGTACTTC
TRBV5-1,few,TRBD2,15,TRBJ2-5,CASSLMTSGEETQYF,TGCGCCAGCAGCTTGATGACTAGCGGGGAGGAGACCCAGTACTTC
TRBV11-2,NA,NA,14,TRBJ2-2,CASSSEGLTGELFF,TGTGCCAGCAGTTCAGAGGGCCTGACCGGGGAGCTGTTTTTT
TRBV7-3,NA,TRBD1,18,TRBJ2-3,CASRILPRGGGNTDTQYF,TGTGCCAGCAGAATCCTCCCGCGAGGGGGCGGTAACACAGATACGCAGTATTTT
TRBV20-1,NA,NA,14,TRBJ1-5,CSASPGAGNQPQHF,TGCAGTGCTAGTCCCGGGGCGGGCAATCAGCCCCAGCATTTT
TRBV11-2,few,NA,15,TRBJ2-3,CASSLRPGSADTQYF,TGTGCCAGCAGCTTAAGGCCAGGGTCGGCAGATACGCAGTATTTT
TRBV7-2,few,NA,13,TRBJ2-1,CASSITRLDEQFF,TGTGCCAGCAGCATAACACGATTAGATGAGCAGTTCTTC
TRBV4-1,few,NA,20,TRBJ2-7,CASSQPLEGGGRLSSYEQYF,TGCGCCAGCAGCCAACCCCTCGAAGGGGGGGGGCGGCTCAGCTCCTACGAGCAGTACTTC
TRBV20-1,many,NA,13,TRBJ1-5,CSGSGDGNQPQHF,TGCAGTGGAAGCGGGGACGGCAATCAGCCCCAGCATTTT